These T cell receptor beta chains were read from a single sample in a study of blood T cell repertoires in COVID-19. Profiled with immunoSEQ multiplex PCR; TCRdb holds only in-frame clones, not every one. The sample includes around 190,000 clones, approximately 75% of them seen just once. Sequenced: PBMCs or T cells enriched from blood (not recorded which). Receptor source: a man aged 35 to 55 who had recovered from COVID-19. CDR3s include the opening cysteine and the closing phenylalanine or tryptophan. The D gene is left open where the match is weak. Only some rows state a clone size, as once, few, many or a class for expanded clones.

len	v_gene	j_gene	abundance	d_gene	CDR3nt	CDR3aa
14	TRBV5-1	TRBJ2-3	.	.	TGCGCCAGCAGCTCGAACCTAGCCCGGGGAAAGGAGTATTTT	CASSSNLARGKEYF
14	TRBV19	TRBJ1-2	.	TRBD1	TGTGCCAGTAGTACCGGACAGGACCGGGGAGGCTACACCTTC	CASSTGQDRGGYTF
15	TRBV7-3	TRBJ2-5	.	.	TGTGCCAGCAGCTTAGGCGGGGGCCCCCAAGAGACCCAGTACTTC	CASSLGGGPQETQYF
15	TRBV5-1	TRBJ2-4	.	TRBD2	TGCGCCAGCAGCCCAGCCGGGACTAGCGGGAACCCAGGGTACTTC	CASSPAGTSGNPGYF
17	TRBV19	TRBJ1-6	.	.	TGTGCCAGTACCCCCGTGGGGGGTAGCTCCTATAATTCACCCCTCCACTTT	CASTPVGGSSYNSPLHF
12	TRBV30	TRBJ2-7	.	TRBD2	TGTGCCGGGGGAGGGGCCGCCTACGAGCAGTACTTC	CAGGGAAYEQYF
19	TRBV18	TRBJ2-4	.	TRBD2	TGTGCCAGCTCGCCCATACTAGCGGGAGGAGCGAGAGCCAAAAACATTCAGTACTTC	CASSPILAGGARAKNIQYF
15	TRBV12-5	TRBJ2-1	once	TRBD1	TGTGCTAGTGGTGGATCCGGGACAGGCTTCAATGAGCAGTTCTTC	CASGGSGTGFNEQFF
15	TRBV7-8	TRBJ2-3	.	TRBD1	TGTGCCAGCAGCTCCGGGACAGGGGGCGGCAATACGCAGTATTTT	CASSSGTGGGNTQYF
14	TRBV5-1	TRBJ1-4	.	TRBD1	TGCGCCAGCACACCGACAGGGCCGTTCGGAAAACTGTTTTTT	CASTPTGPFGKLFF
15	TRBV5-1	TRBJ1-1	.	TRBD1	TGCGCCAGCAGCCCTCGACAGGGGGTAAGGACTGAAGCTTTCTTT	CASSPRQGVRTEAFF
13	TRBV24-1	TRBJ2-2	.	.	TGTGCCACCAGTGACCAGGGAAGCGGGGAGCTGTTTTTT	CATSDQGSGELFF
16	TRBV4-2	TRBJ1-2	once	.	TGTGCCAGCAGCCAAGATCAGGCAGGGATCCTGTGGGGCTACACCTTC	CASSQDQAGILWGYTF
12	TRBV30	TRBJ2-1	.	TRBD2	TGTGCCTGGAGTCCCTCCGGGACTAGCCGGTTCTTC	CAWSPSGTSRFF
18	TRBV12-5	TRBJ1-4	.	.	TGTGCTAGTGGTTTGATGTCGACTGCCTGGGCAACTAATGAAAAACTGTTTTTT	CASGLMSTAWATNEKLFF
17	TRBV7-2	TRBJ1-1	.	.	TGTGCCAGCAGCTTAGCTTTGGGTTCAGGGTCGGGCACTGAAGCTTTCTTT	CASSLALGSGSGTEAFF
14	TRBV5-4	TRBJ2-1	few	TRBD1	TGTGCCAGCAGCTCAAACAGGGGATACAATGAGCAGTTCTTC	CASSSNRGYNEQFF
16	TRBV5-1	TRBJ1-6	few	.	TGCGCCAGCAGCCTGGCCCAGGGAAAGAATAATTCACCCCTCCACTTT	CASSLAQGKNNSPLHF
14	TRBV27	TRBJ2-7	once	.	TGTGCCAGCAGTGCTGGAGACGGCCCCTACGAGCAGTACTTC	CASSAGDGPYEQYF
16	TRBV6-1	TRBJ1-1	.	TRBD1	TGTGCCAGCAGTGAAGGTAACACAGGGGGCAGATCTGAAGCTTTCTTT	CASSEGNTGGRSEAFF
13	TRBV9	TRBJ2-1	.	.	TGTGCCAGCAGCGTAGCTAATCCTAATGAGCAGTTCTTC	CASSVANPNEQFF
14	TRBV28	TRBJ2-7	.	TRBD1	TGTGCCAGCAGTTCGCCGGGACAGGGGGCCGAGCAGTACTTC	CASSSPGQGAEQYF
13	TRBV5-1	TRBJ1-1	.	TRBD1	TGCGCCAGCAGCTCAGGGGGCCGCACTGAAGCTTTCTTT	CASSSGGRTEAFF
17	TRBV7-8	TRBJ2-1	many	TRBD2	TGTGCCAGCAGCTCACCTCTAGCGGGGGAAAAATACAATGAGCAGTTCTTC	CASSSPLAGEKYNEQFF
15	TRBV5-1	TRBJ2-1	.	.	TGCGCCAGCAGCTTGTCGCGGAGTCCCTACAATGAGCAGTTCTTC	CASSLSRSPYNEQFF
13	TRBV2	TRBJ2-7	.	.	TGTGCCAGCAATAGCGACACCTCCTACGAGCAGTACTTC	CASNSDTSYEQYF
13	TRBV2	TRBJ1-2	.	.	TGTGCCAGCGGACTCCAGGGGTGGGAGGGCTACACCTTC	CASGLQGWEGYTF
14	TRBV5-1	TRBJ2-5	.	TRBD1	TGCGCCAGCAGCTTTAAGGGACAGGGAGAGACCCAGTACTTC	CASSFKGQGETQYF
13	TRBV12-3/TRBV12-4	TRBJ2-7	.	TRBD1	TGTGCCAGCACTCTCGGGACAGGGAAGAGGCAGTACTTC	CASTLGTGKRQYF
12	TRBV30	TRBJ1-5	.	.	TGTGCCTGGGACAGTGGCAATCAGCCCCAGCATTTT	CAWDSGNQPQHF
11	TRBV28	TRBJ2-7	.	.	TGTGCCAGCAGTTCCAGGTACGAGCAGTACTTC	CASSSRYEQYF
12	TRBV29-1	TRBJ1-2	.	TRBD1	TGCAGCGTCGGGGGACAGAACTATGGCTACACCTTC	CSVGGQNYGYTF
16	TRBV14	TRBJ2-5	.	TRBD1	TGTGCCAGCAGTCCTAGGACAGGGGGCGTCTCGGTGACCCAGTACTTC	CASSPRTGGVSVTQYF
16	TRBV5-1	TRBJ2-6	few	.	TGCGCCAGCAGCCATGGGGGGGCTACTGGGGCCAACGTCCTGACTTTC	CASSHGGATGANVLTF
14	TRBV30	TRBJ1-5	.	.	TGTGCCTGGAGTACTTCCAGGGGTGGGCAGCCCCAGCATTTT	CAWSTSRGGQPQHF
15	TRBV7-6	TRBJ1-3	.	.	TGTGCCAGCAGCTTAATAGGAGGGTACGGAAACACCATATATTTT	CASSLIGGYGNTIYF
14	TRBV2	TRBJ2-7	few	TRBD2	TGTGCCAGCAGGGCGGGGACTAGCGTCTACGAGCAGTACTTC	CASRAGTSVYEQYF
14	TRBV9	TRBJ2-5	.	TRBD1	TGTGCCAGCTGCCAGGGGGCGGGACAAGAGACCCAGTACTTC	CASCQGAGQETQYF
16	TRBV3-1/TRBV3-2	TRBJ1-5	few	.	TGTGCCAGCAGCCCCTTCCTTGACCGGGGCAATCAGCCCCAGCATTTT	CASSPFLDRGNQPQHF
13	TRBV27	TRBJ1-5	few	.	TGTGCCAGCAGTCCCCGGGGTCATCAGCCCCAGCATTTT	CASSPRGHQPQHF
16	TRBV20-1	TRBJ2-1	.	TRBD2	TGCAGTGCTAGTGAGCGGGGGGCCCCCTTAGTTGATGAGCAGTTCTTC	CSASERGAPLVDEQFF
15	TRBV12-5	TRBJ2-1	.	.	TGTGCTAGTAGCCGTGGGAGCGGAACCTACAATGAGCAGTTCTTC	CASSRGSGTYNEQFF
11	TRBV20-1	TRBJ2-1	.	TRBD1	TGCGGAGGACAGGGGAACGGTGAGCAGTTCTTC	CGGQGNGEQFF
15	TRBV6-5	TRBJ2-2	.	.	TGTGCCAGCAGTTACGGCCAGGGGAACACCGGGGAGCTGTTTTTT	CASSYGQGNTGELFF
12	TRBV28	TRBJ1-2	.	.	TGTGCCGCGCTGGCGGTTGTCGATGGCTACACCTTC	CAALAVVDGYTF